This T cell receptor (beta chain) comes out of a study of T cells in Graves' hyperthyroidism and ophthalmopathy. Across the whole study: Peripheral blood was drawn at first diagnosis, prior to all treatment.

This clonotype has at least ten counts. Its antigen is undetermined. The germline V gene encodes CDR1 DFQATT and CDR2 SNEGSKA (reference sequence). V was trimmed by 3 bases and J by 4 bases, leaving 8 bases between them. The CDR3 sequence is 12 residues long. Amplified regions were TCR beta CDR3 sequences from RNA transcripts. TCR CDR3 regions were first amplified by RT-PCR with HTBI primers. Via MiXCR, TCRdb re-called the multiplex PCR reads, giving one row per CDR3 protein. Among about 570,000 distinct CDR3 sequences, around 15% were seen once, and the ten largest hold approximately 15%. Uncontrolled infection, other autoimmune disease, pregnancy and lactation each barred patients from inclusion. General study results and limits: A model of 13 V-J pairs discriminated ophthalmopathy from stable hyperthyroidism.

Material: blood. The receptor's source is a woman aged 40 to 50 with Graves' hyperthyroidism. The rearrangement joins TRBV20-1 to TRBJ2-3; D gene ambiguous. The CDR3 bases are TGCAGTGCTAGCGAGCGAGCAGATACGCAGTATTTT. As protein: CSASERADTQYF.